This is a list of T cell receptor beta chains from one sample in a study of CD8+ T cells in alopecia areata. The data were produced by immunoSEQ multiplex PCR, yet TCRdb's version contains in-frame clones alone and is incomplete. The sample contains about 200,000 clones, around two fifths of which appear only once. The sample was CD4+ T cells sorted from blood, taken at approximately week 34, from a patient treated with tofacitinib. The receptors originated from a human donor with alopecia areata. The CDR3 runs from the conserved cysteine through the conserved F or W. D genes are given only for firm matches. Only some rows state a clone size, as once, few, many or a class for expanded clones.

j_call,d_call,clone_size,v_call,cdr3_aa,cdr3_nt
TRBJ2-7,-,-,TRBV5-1,CASSGTGYEQYF,TGCGCCAGCAGCGGTACAGGCTACGAGCAGTACTTC
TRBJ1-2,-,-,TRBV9,CASSVAVSANYGYTF,TGTGCCAGCAGCGTAGCCGTGTCCGCTAACTATGGCTACACCTTC
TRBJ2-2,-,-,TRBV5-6,CASSSPGGLRGELFF,TGTGCCAGCAGCTCCCCCGGGGGGCTACGCGGGGAGCTGTTTTTT
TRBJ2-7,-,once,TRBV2,CASRGPRPSEQYF,TGTGCCAGCAGGGGCCCTCGACCAAGCGAGCAGTACTTC
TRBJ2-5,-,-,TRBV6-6,CASSYSGRMSQYF,TGTGCCAGCAGTTACTCGGGGCGGATGAGCCAGTACTTC
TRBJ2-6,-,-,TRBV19,CASSMTRDISGANVLTF,TGTGCCAGTAGTATGACCAGGGATATCTCTGGGGCCAACGTCCTGACTTTC
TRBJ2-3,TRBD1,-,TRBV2,CASSRTGGTDTQYF,TGTGCCAGCAGCAGGACAGGGGGCACAGATACGCAGTATTTT
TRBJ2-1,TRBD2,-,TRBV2,CASSAPLAGHNEQFF,TGTGCCAGCAGTGCCCCGCTAGCGGGTCACAATGAGCAGTTCTTC
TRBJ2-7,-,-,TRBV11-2,CASSISSGTNYEQYF,TGTGCCAGCAGCATATCATCTGGGACGAATTACGAGCAGTACTTC
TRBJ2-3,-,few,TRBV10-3,CAILDRTDTQYF,TGTGCCATCCTAGACCGCACAGATACGCAGTATTTT
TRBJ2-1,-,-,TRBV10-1,CASSEGSLAGNEQFF,TGCGCCAGCAGTGAGGGGAGTTTGGCGGGCAATGAGCAGTTCTTC
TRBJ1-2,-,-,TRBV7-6,CASSLAGVGYTF,TGTGCCAGCAGCTTAGCAGGGGTTGGCTACACCTTC
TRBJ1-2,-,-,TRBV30,CAWSGGYGYGYTF,TGTGCCTGGAGTGGAGGATACGGCTATGGCTACACCTTC
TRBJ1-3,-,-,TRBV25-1,CASSETLGNTIYF,TGTGCCAGCAGTGAAACCTTGGGGAACACCATATATTTT
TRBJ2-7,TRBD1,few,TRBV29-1,CSVRPGQATYEQYF,TGCAGCGTGAGACCGGGACAGGCCACCTACGAGCAGTACTTC
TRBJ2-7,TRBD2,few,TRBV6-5,CASRLALMVYEQYF,TGTGCCAGTCGACTAGCTTTGATGGTCTACGAGCAGTACTTC
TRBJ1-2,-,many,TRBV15,CATSRDTNYGYTF,TGTGCCACCAGCAGAGATACCAACTATGGCTACACCTTC
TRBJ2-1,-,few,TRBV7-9,CASRATHEQFF,TGTGCCAGCAGAGCGACCCATGAGCAGTTCTTC
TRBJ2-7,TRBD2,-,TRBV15,CATSRDPPSGRGYEQYF,TGTGCCACCAGCAGAGATCCCCCTAGCGGGAGGGGGTACGAGCAGTACTTC
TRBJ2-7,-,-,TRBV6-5,CASRYPTGREQYF,TGTGCCAGCAGATACCCTACAGGGAGGGAGCAGTACTTC
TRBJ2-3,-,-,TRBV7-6,CASSLDGVVTDTQYF,TGTGCCAGCAGCTTAGACGGAGTAGTCACAGATACGCAGTATTTT
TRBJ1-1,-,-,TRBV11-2,CASSRRQPGRMNTEAFF,TGTGCCAGCAGCCGCAGACAGCCCGGCCGTATGAACACTGAAGCTTTCTTT
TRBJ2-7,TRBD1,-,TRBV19,CASSIGLPDRLHF,TGTGCCAGTAGTATAGGACTGCCGGACAGGTTGCACTTC
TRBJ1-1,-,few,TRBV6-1,CASSSKVNTEAFF,TGTGCCAGCAGCTCAAAGGTGAACACTGAAGCTTTCTTT
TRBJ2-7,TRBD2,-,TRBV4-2,CASSPRDYSYEQYF,TGTGCCAGCAGCCCCCGGGACTACTCCTACGAGCAGTACTTC
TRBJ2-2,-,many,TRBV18,CASSPRKAGELFF,TGTGCCAGCTCACCACGGAAGGCCGGGGAGCTGTTTTTT
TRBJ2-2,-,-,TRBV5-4,CASSLMQVGRTGELFF,TGTGCCAGCAGCTTGATGCAGGTGGGGAGGACCGGGGAGCTGTTTTTT
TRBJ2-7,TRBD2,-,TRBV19,CASSVSGRTAYEQYF,TGTGCCAGTAGTGTCAGCGGGAGGACCGCCTACGAGCAGTACTTC
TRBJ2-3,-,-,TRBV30,CAWSVLQGTDTQYF,TGTGCCTGGAGTGTACTACAGGGAACAGATACGCAGTATTTT
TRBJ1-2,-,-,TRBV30,CAWSHPGVRNYGYTF,TGTGCCTGGAGTCATCCGGGGGTCAGAAACTATGGCTACACCTTC
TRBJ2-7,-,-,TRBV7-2,CASSQAAGQYF,TGTGCCAGCAGCCAAGCGGCGGGGCAGTACTTC
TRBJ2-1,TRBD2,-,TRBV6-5,CASSSIAGALNEQFF,TGTGCCAGCAGTTCCATAGCGGGAGCCCTTAATGAGCAGTTCTTC
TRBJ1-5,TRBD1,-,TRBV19,CASSPGTGNSIDQPQHF,TGTGCCAGTAGCCCCGGGACAGGGAATAGCATTGATCAGCCCCAGCATTTT
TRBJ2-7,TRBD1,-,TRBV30,CAWSTGTGTLMQYF,TGTGCCTGGAGTACCGGGACAGGGACACTAATGCAGTACTTC
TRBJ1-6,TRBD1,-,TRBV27,CASSMRQGAHSPLHF,TGTGCCAGCAGTATGAGACAGGGGGCCCATTCACCCCTCCACTTT
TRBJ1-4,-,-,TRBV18,CASSFVGGKLFF,TGTGCCAGCTCATTCGTTGGGGGAAAACTGTTTTTT
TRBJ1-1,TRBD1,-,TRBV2,CASSGDRVAEAFF,TGTGCCAGCAGTGGGGACAGGGTGGCTGAAGCTTTCTTT
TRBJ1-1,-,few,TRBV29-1,CSEKQALNTEAFF,TGCAGCGAGAAACAGGCACTGAACACTGAAGCTTTCTTT
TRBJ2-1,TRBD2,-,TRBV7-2,CASSYLRGAYYNEQFF,TGTGCCAGCAGCTATCTGCGGGGGGCGTACTACAATGAGCAGTTCTTC
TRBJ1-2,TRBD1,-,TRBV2,CASRAGGYGYTF,TGTGCCAGCAGGGCAGGGGGATATGGCTACACCTTC
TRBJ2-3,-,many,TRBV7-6,CASSSGSTDTQYF,TGTGCCAGCAGCTCGGGGAGCACAGATACGCAGTATTTT
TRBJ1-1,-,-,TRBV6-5,CASSVLRQGPGGAFF,TGTGCCAGCAGTGTCCTACGCCAGGGCCCGGGAGGGGCTTTCTTT
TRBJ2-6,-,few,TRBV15,CATSRERASGANVLTF,TGTGCCACCAGCAGAGAGCGGGCCTCGGGGGCCAACGTCCTGACTTTC
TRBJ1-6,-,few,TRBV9,CASSNGVTNSPLHF,TGTGCCAGCAGCAACGGGGTTACGAATTCACCCCTCCACTTT
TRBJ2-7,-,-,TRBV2,CASSSAPGGDEQYF,TGTGCCAGCAGTTCGGCCCCGGGGGGCGACGAGCAGTACTTC
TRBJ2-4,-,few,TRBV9,CASSVGQGTNIQYF,TGTGCCAGCAGCGTAGGGCAGGGAACAAACATTCAGTACTTC
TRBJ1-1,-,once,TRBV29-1,CSLRTGGSAEAFF,TGCAGCCTTAGGACGGGGGGTTCCGCTGAAGCTTTCTTT
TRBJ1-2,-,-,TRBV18,CASSPPSGGYGYTF,TGTGCCAGCTCACCACCGTCCGGGGGCTATGGCTACACCTTC
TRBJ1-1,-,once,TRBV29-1,CSVFRGAETEAFF,TGCAGCGTTTTCAGGGGAGCAGAAACTGAAGCTTTCTTT
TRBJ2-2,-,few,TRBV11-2,CASSRSSRGRGPGELFF,TGTGCCAGCAGCCGATCATCAAGAGGCAGGGGTCCCGGGGAGCTGTTTTTT
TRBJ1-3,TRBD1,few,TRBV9,CASSTGTENTIYF,TGTGCCAGCAGCACCGGGACAGAAAACACCATATATTTT
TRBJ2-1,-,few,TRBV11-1,CASSLGMVGRDEQFF,TGTGCCAGCAGCTTAGGAATGGTGGGTCGAGATGAGCAGTTCTTC
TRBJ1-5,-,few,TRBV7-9,CASSQDNQPQHF,TGTGCCAGCAGCCAGGACAATCAGCCCCAGCATTTT
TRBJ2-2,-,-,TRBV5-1,CASSQPSGELFF,TGCGCCAGCAGCCAACCGTCCGGGGAGCTGTTTTTT
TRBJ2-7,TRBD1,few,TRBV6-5,CASIRSGQGFYEQYF,TGTGCCAGCATTCGGAGCGGACAGGGATTCTACGAGCAGTACTTC